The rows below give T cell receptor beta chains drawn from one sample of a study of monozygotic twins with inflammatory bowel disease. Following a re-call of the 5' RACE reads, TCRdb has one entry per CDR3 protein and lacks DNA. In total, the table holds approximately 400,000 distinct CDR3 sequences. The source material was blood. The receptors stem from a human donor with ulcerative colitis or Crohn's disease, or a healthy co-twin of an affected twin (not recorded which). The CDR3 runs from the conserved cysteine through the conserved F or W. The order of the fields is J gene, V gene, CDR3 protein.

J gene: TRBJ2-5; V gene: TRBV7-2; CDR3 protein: CASSLGWLKETQYF
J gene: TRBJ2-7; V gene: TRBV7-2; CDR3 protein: CASSALAASSYEQYF
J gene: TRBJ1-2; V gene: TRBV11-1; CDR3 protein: CASSSDSPYFNYGYTF
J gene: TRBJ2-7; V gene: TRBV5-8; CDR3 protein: CASSLAAGDEQYF
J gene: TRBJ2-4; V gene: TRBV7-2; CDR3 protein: CASIPPGGGAQNIQYF
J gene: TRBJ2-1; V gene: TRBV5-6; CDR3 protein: CASSLSGRGDLGDEQFF
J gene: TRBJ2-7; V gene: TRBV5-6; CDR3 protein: CASSFTAEPYEQYF
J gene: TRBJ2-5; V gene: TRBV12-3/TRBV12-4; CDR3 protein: CASSTDRTQETQYF
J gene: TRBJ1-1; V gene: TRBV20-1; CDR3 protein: CSAQQGLNTEAFF
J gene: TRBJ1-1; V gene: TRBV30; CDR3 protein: CAWTKRARLTEAFF
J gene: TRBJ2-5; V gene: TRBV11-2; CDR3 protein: CASSFTATWAGGETQYF
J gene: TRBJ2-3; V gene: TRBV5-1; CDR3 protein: CASSLSGLPSTDTQYF
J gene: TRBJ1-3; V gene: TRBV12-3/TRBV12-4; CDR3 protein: CASRRAGNTIYF
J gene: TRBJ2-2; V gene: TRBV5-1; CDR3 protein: CASSSWSGQLVNTGELFF
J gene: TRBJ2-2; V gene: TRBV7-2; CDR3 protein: CASSGRDYLTGELFF
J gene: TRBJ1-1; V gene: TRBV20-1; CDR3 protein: CSARVPGQGAGEAFF
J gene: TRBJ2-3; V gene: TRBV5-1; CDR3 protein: CASSSGTSGSKDTQYF
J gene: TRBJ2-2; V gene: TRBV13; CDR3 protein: CASSFWDQGTGELFF
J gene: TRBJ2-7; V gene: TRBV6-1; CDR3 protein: CASSDSGHPSSYEQYF
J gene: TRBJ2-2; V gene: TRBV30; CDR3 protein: CAWASARNKLFF
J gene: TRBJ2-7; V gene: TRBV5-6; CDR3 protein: CASSWRESEYEQYF
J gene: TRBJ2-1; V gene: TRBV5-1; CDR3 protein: CASSLEPASHNEQFF
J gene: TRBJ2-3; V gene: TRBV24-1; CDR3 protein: CATSDPSGRGESTDTQYF
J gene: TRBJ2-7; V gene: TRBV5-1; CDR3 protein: CASSLGLKPSDEQYF
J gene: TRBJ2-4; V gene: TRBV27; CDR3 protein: CASSPIPGGIKNIQYF
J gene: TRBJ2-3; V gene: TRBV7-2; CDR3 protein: CASSLRRGANTDTQYF
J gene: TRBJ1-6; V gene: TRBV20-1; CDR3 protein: CSARTTGYPLHF
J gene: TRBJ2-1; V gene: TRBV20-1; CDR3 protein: CSAPTGGGRNEQFF
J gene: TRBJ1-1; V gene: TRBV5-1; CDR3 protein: CASSLQAGSQTEAFF
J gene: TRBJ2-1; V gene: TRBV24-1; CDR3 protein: CATSNGIGREQFF
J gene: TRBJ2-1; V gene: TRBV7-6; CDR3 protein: CASSIRQGNEQFF
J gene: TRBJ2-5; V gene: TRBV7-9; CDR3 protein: CASSRQETQYF
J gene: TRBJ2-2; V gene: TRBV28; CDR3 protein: CASRKAVGELFF
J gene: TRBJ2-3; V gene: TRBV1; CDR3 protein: CTSSRARTGSTQYF
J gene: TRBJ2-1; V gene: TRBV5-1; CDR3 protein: CASSSNPGGAHNEQFF
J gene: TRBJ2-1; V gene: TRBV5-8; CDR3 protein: CASSNLAGGNNEQFF